This TCR beta chain was identified in a study of cytomegalovirus exposure and HLA in healthy donors. The PCR was carried out with 60 Vbeta primers and 13 Jbeta primers. Libraries were prepared by immunoSEQ multiplex PCR; TCRdb keeps only in-frame clonotypes and omits some of them. Among 80,000 to 95,000 clones listed, roughly 76% were seen once. The clonotype comes from a woman aged 25-40 years in good health and CMV-seronegative. Sequenced sample: PBMCs.

CDR3 coding DNA: TGTGCCAGCAGCCCTATACCGGGAACCTACAATGAGCAGTTCTTC. Translation: CASSPIPGTYNEQFF. The gene calls are TRBV11-2 and TRBJ2-1; D may be TRBD2 (5 bases). This CDR3 is 15 amino acids long. V lost 5 bases, J lost 2 bases, and 13 bases lay in between. Germline-derived CDR1 and CDR2 are SGHAT and FQNNGV.